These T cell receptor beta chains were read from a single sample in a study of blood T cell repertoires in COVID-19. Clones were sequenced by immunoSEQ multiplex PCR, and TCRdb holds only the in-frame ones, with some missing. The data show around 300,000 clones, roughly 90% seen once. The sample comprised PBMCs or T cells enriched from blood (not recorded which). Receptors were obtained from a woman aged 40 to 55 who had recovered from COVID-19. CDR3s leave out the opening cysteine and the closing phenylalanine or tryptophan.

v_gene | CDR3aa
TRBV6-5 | ASRLRTGFNEQF
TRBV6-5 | ASREDRGLYNEQF
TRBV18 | ASSPTDRGGNQPQH
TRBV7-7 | ASSPLAGRGETQY
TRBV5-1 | ASSLGYGNYEQY
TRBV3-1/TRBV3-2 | ASSQVRDSYNEQF
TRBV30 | ASTGRVTYNEQF
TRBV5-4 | ASSSGVREKGNTEAF
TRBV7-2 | ASSLVRDRNNEQF
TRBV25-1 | ANHHLKGGTDTQY
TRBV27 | ASSSAGGSSGGYT
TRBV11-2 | ASSLVGAYEQF
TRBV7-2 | ASSSGLAGNIQY
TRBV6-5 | ASSYSSQSRDTQY
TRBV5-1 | ASSLASTGGNSPLH
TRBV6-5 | ASSGDRGLNQPQH
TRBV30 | AWSTGQGALGAF
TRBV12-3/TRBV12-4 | ASSSDSRALH
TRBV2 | ASSDSRRTGAFTDTQY
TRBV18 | ASSGDSENSPLH
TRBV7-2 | ASSLGIVASGAQETQY
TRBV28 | ASSRLLGNYGYT
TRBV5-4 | ASSLDRGTYNEQF
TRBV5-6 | ATLRGQANYGYT
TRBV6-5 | ASSYDGGSQY
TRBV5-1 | ASSLAGVISYNEQF